The rows below give T cell receptor beta chains drawn from one sample of a study of shared clonotypes between healthy human individuals. Sequenced by immunoSEQ multiplex PCR; TCRdb stores in-frame clones only, minus some. The data hold over 2,000,000 clones, with about 93% observed a single time. Source material: naive CD8+ T cells from PBMCs. The source of these receptors is a man younger than 35 in good health. Some clones in this sample may be carry-over from other donors' samples. Each CDR3 is given with its conserved first and last residue.

j_call | v_call | cdr3_aa
TRBJ2-3 | TRBV27 | CASSFLDRGTDTQYF
TRBJ2-6 | TRBV19 | CASSIIVSGANVLTF
TRBJ1-5 | TRBV27 | CASSLSGVGNQPQHF
TRBJ2-5 | TRBV28 | CASSSGLVKETQYF
TRBJ2-7 | TRBV27 | CASRGRVSYEQYF
TRBJ2-2 | TRBV7-6 | CASRDRGATGELFF
TRBJ1-1 | TRBV27 | CASSLRQGWSGTEAFF
TRBJ1-1 | TRBV6-5 | CASSYNRVNTEAFF
TRBJ1-3 | TRBV7-8 | CASSSLTAGNTIYF
TRBJ2-7 | TRBV7-9 | CASSPQGAISYEQYF
TRBJ2-3 | TRBV10-3 | CATGMGLAGSTDTQYF
TRBJ2-5 | TRBV27 | CASSLDGRLEYF
TRBJ2-7 | TRBV4-2 | CASSQHRGRYYEQYF
TRBJ2-1 | TRBV5-1 | CASSPEGPPQQFF
TRBJ2-2 | TRBV11-1 | CASSTGTGATGELFF
TRBJ2-3 | TRBV11-2 | CASSLGSTWTDTQYF
TRBJ2-2 | TRBV5-1 | CASSLLGEEGTGELFF
TRBJ2-7 | TRBV28 | CASSEPMSGNEQYF
TRBJ2-7 | TRBV19 | CASSMGQETYEQYF
TRBJ1-2 | TRBV19 | CASSNTPIYGYTF
TRBJ1-1 | TRBV27 | CASEGRGDVGAFF
TRBJ2-7 | TRBV14 | CASSPGQGGEQYF
TRBJ1-2 | TRBV9 | CASSRDREWFYGYTF
TRBJ1-2 | TRBV28 | CASSLYLTGNYGYTF
TRBJ2-2 | TRBV5-1 | CASSSGIGHTGELFF
TRBJ2-1 | TRBV27 | CASSLLVTNEQFF
TRBJ2-5 | TRBV7-9 | CASLTEGSGRDKETQYF
TRBJ2-1 | TRBV27 | CASSSSPAIREFF
TRBJ1-4 | TRBV29-1 | CSVGDRHNEKLFF
TRBJ1-5 | TRBV28 | CASYDRGYSNQPQHF
TRBJ2-7 | TRBV5-6 | CASSLGARGYEQYF
TRBJ1-2 | TRBV19 | CASTSDRGPYGYTF
TRBJ1-3 | TRBV9 | CASSAFSSGGTAGNTIYF
TRBJ2-1 | TRBV15 | CATSRKTGPNEQFF
TRBJ2-5 | TRBV7-2 | CASSLALGYQETQYF
TRBJ2-7 | TRBV19 | CASSEREWDYEQYF
TRBJ2-7 | TRBV28 | CASSLRLAGDPSYEQYF
TRBJ2-7 | TRBV15 | CATSRDWANEQYF
TRBJ2-5 | TRBV9 | CASSVSGRALETQYF
TRBJ1-2 | TRBV30 | CAWSSGGDGYTF
TRBJ1-1 | TRBV9 | CASSARGLQTEAFF
TRBJ2-7 | TRBV7-9 | CASSWEQVYYEQYF
TRBJ2-7 | TRBV7-9 | CASRAGESTSGQYF
TRBJ2-7 | TRBV9 | CASSPGLGYEQYF
TRBJ1-5 | TRBV15 | CATSPTRGGGQHF
TRBJ1-1 | TRBV27 | CASSWTGYTEAFF
TRBJ2-7 | TRBV28 | CASSLFGPVEQYF
TRBJ2-1 | TRBV27 | CASSLRGIYEQFF
TRBJ2-2 | TRBV7-9 | CASSTWQGASTGELFF
TRBJ2-2 | TRBV7-7 | CASSDRTGEELFF
TRBJ2-7 | TRBV18 | CASSPYRGLADSYEQYF
TRBJ2-7 | TRBV15 | CATSRGRLAGGRWQYF